This T cell receptor (beta chain) was captured in a study of T cells in tuberculosis. Thawed, overnight-rested PBMC were stained with GMM-loaded CD1B tetramer, viability dye and anti-CD3, then sorted. The lipid loaded on the CD1B tetramers was C32 glucose monomycolate from Rhodococcus equi. The CDR3 extends over 13 amino acids. The germline gives CDR1 LNHDA, CDR2 SQIVND (reference sequence). The assay was immunoSEQ multiplex PCR, and TCRdb's table has in-frame clones only and misses some. Of about 59,000 clones listed, approximately 81% are singletons. General study results and limits: Low-affinity CD1B-GMM tetramer-binding T cells may have been missed.

The chain joins TRBV19 to TRBJ2-5, with 7 bases lining up with TRBD1. The J call may not be correct, given that the DNA end is closer to TRBJ2-7. The clonotype was recovered from an adult woman with latent tuberculosis. The sequencing sample was made of CD1b-GMM tetramer-negative cells sorted from PBMCs. CDR3 nucleotides: TGTGCCAGTAGCCGGGACAGACGCTACGAGCAGTACTTC. It specifies CASSRDRRYEQYF.